These T cell receptor beta chains were read from a single sample in a study of CD8 T cells in Susac syndrome. TCRdb independently ran MiXCR on the immunoSEQ multiplex PCR reads; one entry per CDR3 protein. This table has about 300,000 distinct CDR3 sequences, about 91% appearing once. Sequenced input: CD4+ T cells from PBMCs. The receptors here all came from a human donor with multiple sclerosis. CDR3s include the opening cysteine and the closing phenylalanine or tryptophan. D genes are given only for firm matches. Clone size is not always given. Where it is, it says once, few, many or a class for expanded clones.

d_call: NA
clone_size: NA
v_call: TRBV11-2
j_call: TRBJ1-2
cdr3_aa: CASSRLGGGGYTF
cdr3_nt: TGTGCCAGCAGCCGACTTGGGGGGGGCGGCTACACCTTC

d_call: TRBD2
clone_size: NA
v_call: TRBV3-1
j_call: TRBJ2-1
cdr3_aa: CASSQEIAGGYNEQFF
cdr3_nt: TGTGCCAGCAGCCAAGAGATTGCGGGAGGGTACAATGAGCAGTTCTTC

d_call: NA
clone_size: NA
v_call: TRBV20-1
j_call: TRBJ1-6
cdr3_aa: CSALVGTGNSPLHF
cdr3_nt: TGCAGTGCCCTCGTCGGGACGGGGAATTCACCCCTCCACTTT

d_call: NA
clone_size: NA
v_call: TRBV20-1
j_call: TRBJ1-6
cdr3_aa: CSARVVANSPLHF
cdr3_nt: TGCAGTGCTAGAGTGGTGGCTAATTCACCCCTCCACTTT

d_call: NA
clone_size: NA
v_call: TRBV4-1
j_call: TRBJ1-4
cdr3_aa: CASSQDPPRNEKLFF
cdr3_nt: TGCGCCAGCAGCCAAGATCCTCCCCGCAATGAAAAACTGTTTTTT

d_call: NA
clone_size: NA
v_call: TRBV9
j_call: TRBJ1-4
cdr3_aa: CASGRNEKLFF
cdr3_nt: TGTGCCAGTGGCCGTAATGAAAAACTGTTTTTT

d_call: NA
clone_size: NA
v_call: TRBV19
j_call: TRBJ2-2
cdr3_aa: CASKDGADTGELFF
cdr3_nt: TGTGCCAGTAAGGACGGGGCCGACACCGGGGAGCTGTTTTTT

d_call: NA
clone_size: NA
v_call: TRBV6-6
j_call: TRBJ2-7
cdr3_aa: CASSYSGTGFYEQYF
cdr3_nt: TGTGCCAGCAGTTACAGCGGGACAGGTTTTTACGAGCAGTACTTC

d_call: TRBD2
clone_size: NA
v_call: TRBV30
j_call: TRBJ2-3
cdr3_aa: CAWSGLLSGLAGSDTQYF
cdr3_nt: TGTGCCTGGTCTGGTTTACTCTCGGGACTAGCGGGGTCAGATACGCAGTATTTT

d_call: NA
clone_size: NA
v_call: TRBV6-5
j_call: TRBJ1-6
cdr3_aa: CASSYDSSYNSPLHF
cdr3_nt: TGTGCCAGCAGTTACGACAGCTCCTATAATTCACCCCTCCACTTT

d_call: TRBD2
clone_size: NA
v_call: TRBV5-6
j_call: TRBJ2-5
cdr3_aa: CASSLARASGGGIEETQYF
cdr3_nt: TGTGCCAGCAGCTTGGCTAGGGCTAGCGGGGGAGGTATCGAAGAGACCCAGTACTTC

d_call: NA
clone_size: NA
v_call: TRBV5-1
j_call: TRBJ2-7
cdr3_aa: CASSSAATATYEQYF
cdr3_nt: TGCGCCAGCAGCTCCGCGGCGACTGCAACCTACGAGCAGTACTTC

d_call: NA
clone_size: NA
v_call: TRBV5-1
j_call: TRBJ1-1
cdr3_aa: CASSMETVENTEAFF
cdr3_nt: TGCGCCAGCAGTATGGAAACCGTGGAGAACACTGAAGCTTTCTTT

d_call: TRBD1
clone_size: NA
v_call: TRBV23-1
j_call: TRBJ1-2
cdr3_aa: CASSQLTGPYGYTF
cdr3_nt: TGCGCCAGCAGTCAGCTGACAGGGCCCTATGGCTACACCTTC

d_call: NA
clone_size: once
v_call: TRBV24-1
j_call: TRBJ2-6
cdr3_aa: CATSDRQDSGANVLTF
cdr3_nt: TGTGCCACCAGTGATCGACAGGACTCTGGGGCCAACGTCCTGACTTTC

d_call: TRBD2
clone_size: NA
v_call: TRBV7-2
j_call: TRBJ2-1
cdr3_aa: CASSLARAGAYNEQFF
cdr3_nt: TGTGCCAGCAGCTTAGCGCGAGCGGGGGCCTACAATGAGCAGTTCTTC

d_call: NA
clone_size: NA
v_call: TRBV27
j_call: TRBJ2-3
cdr3_aa: CASSSRGPTSTDTQYF
cdr3_nt: TGTGCCAGCAGTTCCCGGGGTCCTACTAGCACAGATACGCAGTATTTT

d_call: NA
clone_size: NA
v_call: TRBV29-1
j_call: TRBJ2-1
cdr3_aa: CSVVTGSNEQFF
cdr3_nt: TGCAGCGTTGTGACCGGTTCTAATGAGCAGTTCTTC

d_call: TRBD2
clone_size: NA
v_call: TRBV24-1
j_call: TRBJ2-1
cdr3_aa: CATSDPAGGRNEQFF
cdr3_nt: TGTGCCACCAGTGACCCCGCGGGAGGTAGGAATGAGCAGTTCTTC

d_call: TRBD1
clone_size: once
v_call: TRBV10-3
j_call: TRBJ2-7
cdr3_aa: CAISEDRGPDEQYF
cdr3_nt: TGTGCCATCAGTGAGGACAGGGGCCCGGACGAGCAGTACTTC

d_call: TRBD2
clone_size: NA
v_call: TRBV29-1
j_call: TRBJ2-5
cdr3_aa: CSVDVASGSWETQYF
cdr3_nt: TGCAGCGTTGATGTTGCTAGCGGGAGTTGGGAGACCCAGTACTTC

d_call: NA
clone_size: NA
v_call: TRBV20-1
j_call: TRBJ1-1
cdr3_aa: CSAREAGVVNTEAFF
cdr3_nt: TGCAGTGCTAGAGAAGCAGGAGTTGTCAACACTGAAGCTTTCTTT

d_call: NA
clone_size: once
v_call: TRBV6-5
j_call: TRBJ2-7
cdr3_aa: CASSSRSRWTSDEQYF
cdr3_nt: TGTGCCAGCAGTTCCCGCAGCCGCTGGACCTCGGACGAGCAGTACTTC

d_call: NA
clone_size: few
v_call: TRBV6-2/TRBV6-3
j_call: TRBJ2-7
cdr3_aa: CASREPPSGEQYF
cdr3_nt: TGTGCCAGCAGAGAACCACCCAGTGGCGAGCAGTACTTC

d_call: NA
clone_size: NA
v_call: TRBV11-1
j_call: TRBJ2-1
cdr3_aa: CASSLGGRDGFYNEQFF
cdr3_nt: TGTGCCAGCAGCTTAGGAGGTCGGGATGGGTTCTACAATGAGCAGTTCTTC

d_call: NA
clone_size: NA
v_call: TRBV4-3
j_call: TRBJ2-3
cdr3_aa: CASSQGGSPHTDTQYF
cdr3_nt: TGCGCCAGCAGCCAAGGTGGCTCCCCCCACACAGATACGCAGTATTTT

d_call: NA
clone_size: NA
v_call: TRBV2
j_call: TRBJ2-6
cdr3_aa: CASRRSSGANVLTF
cdr3_nt: TGTGCCAGCAGGAGAAGCTCTGGGGCCAACGTCCTGACTTTC

d_call: NA
clone_size: once
v_call: TRBV6-1
j_call: TRBJ2-3
cdr3_aa: CASSASLSQANTQYF
cdr3_nt: TGTGCCAGCAGTGCGTCCCTTTCACAGGCAAATACGCAGTATTTT

d_call: TRBD1
clone_size: once
v_call: TRBV12-3/TRBV12-4
j_call: TRBJ2-7
cdr3_aa: CASSPETGSSYEQYF
cdr3_nt: TGTGCCAGCAGCCCTGAGACAGGGAGCTCCTACGAGCAGTACTTC

d_call: TRBD1
clone_size: NA
v_call: TRBV29-1
j_call: TRBJ1-6
cdr3_aa: CSVMTGGNSPLHF
cdr3_nt: TGCAGCGTAATGACAGGGGGAAATTCACCCCTCCACTTT

d_call: TRBD2
clone_size: NA
v_call: TRBV4-2
j_call: TRBJ2-3
cdr3_aa: CASSSRDGTSLRTDTQYF
cdr3_nt: TGTGCCAGCAGCTCCCGGGACGGGACTAGCCTTAGGACAGATACGCAGTATTTT

d_call: NA
clone_size: once
v_call: TRBV12-3/TRBV12-4
j_call: TRBJ1-4
cdr3_aa: CASSPGPGYEKLFF
cdr3_nt: TGTGCCAGCAGTCCAGGGCCGGGGTATGAAAAACTGTTTTTT

d_call: NA
clone_size: NA
v_call: TRBV19
j_call: TRBJ1-5
cdr3_aa: CASTLSPLQGQPQHF
cdr3_nt: TGTGCCAGTACTCTTAGCCCCTTGCAAGGGCAGCCCCAGCATTTT

d_call: NA
clone_size: NA
v_call: TRBV27
j_call: TRBJ2-6
cdr3_aa: CASSFRRLGVTGANVLTF
cdr3_nt: TGTGCCAGCAGTTTCCGGCGTTTAGGTGTAACCGGGGCCAACGTCCTGACTTTC

d_call: TRBD2
clone_size: NA
v_call: TRBV7-2
j_call: TRBJ2-7
cdr3_aa: CASSLGGASGNYEQYF
cdr3_nt: TGTGCCAGCAGCTTAGGAGGGGCTAGCGGGAACTACGAGCAGTACTTC

d_call: NA
clone_size: NA
v_call: TRBV9
j_call: TRBJ2-7
cdr3_aa: CASSGRRDGEQYF
cdr3_nt: TGTGCCAGCAGCGGCCGACGGGACGGCGAGCAGTACTTC

d_call: NA
clone_size: NA
v_call: TRBV14
j_call: TRBJ1-6
cdr3_aa: CASSQDHIGVVRSPLHF
cdr3_nt: TGTGCCAGCAGCCAAGACCACATCGGGGTGGTAAGGTCACCCCTCCACTTT

d_call: NA
clone_size: NA
v_call: TRBV11-1
j_call: TRBJ2-5
cdr3_aa: CASSSTDSQYQETQYF
cdr3_nt: TGTGCCAGCAGCAGCACTGACAGCCAGTACCAAGAGACCCAGTACTTC

d_call: NA
clone_size: NA
v_call: TRBV19
j_call: TRBJ1-2
cdr3_aa: CASSPATNYGYTF
cdr3_nt: TGTGCCAGTAGCCCCGCGACAAACTATGGCTACACCTTC

d_call: NA
clone_size: NA
v_call: TRBV6-1
j_call: TRBJ2-4
cdr3_aa: CASSPSGNRNIQYF
cdr3_nt: TGTGCCAGCAGCCCGTCCGGGAATCGGAACATTCAGTACTTC

d_call: TRBD2
clone_size: NA
v_call: TRBV3-1
j_call: TRBJ2-1
cdr3_aa: CASSPLTTSGAHEQFF
cdr3_nt: TGTGCCAGCAGCCCTCTCACGACTAGCGGGGCCCATGAGCAGTTCTTC

d_call: NA
clone_size: NA
v_call: TRBV20-1
j_call: TRBJ2-5
cdr3_aa: CSARDGDGNQETQYF
cdr3_nt: TGCAGTGCTAGAGATGGGGACGGGAATCAAGAGACCCAGTACTTC

d_call: NA
clone_size: NA
v_call: TRBV25-1
j_call: TRBJ2-1
cdr3_aa: CASRRPGGEQFF
cdr3_nt: TGTGCCAGCCGACGCCCAGGTGGGGAGCAGTTCTTC

d_call: NA
clone_size: NA
v_call: TRBV18
j_call: TRBJ1-1
cdr3_aa: CASSPPGRLNTEAFF
cdr3_nt: TGTGCCAGCTCACCACCCGGTAGGCTGAACACTGAAGCTTTCTTT

d_call: TRBD1
clone_size: NA
v_call: TRBV12-3/TRBV12-4
j_call: TRBJ2-7
cdr3_aa: CASSLGWGRDRAYEQYF
cdr3_nt: TGTGCCAGCAGTTTAGGTTGGGGCCGGGACAGGGCTTACGAGCAGTACTTC

d_call: NA
clone_size: NA
v_call: TRBV2
j_call: TRBJ1-4
cdr3_aa: CAGNVGRHEKLFF
cdr3_nt: TGTGCCGGTAACGTGGGGCGCCATGAAAAACTGTTTTTT

d_call: NA
clone_size: NA
v_call: TRBV13
j_call: TRBJ2-7
cdr3_aa: CASSTGGYSSYEQYF
cdr3_nt: TGTGCCAGCAGTACCGGGGGTTATAGCTCCTACGAGCAGTACTTC

d_call: NA
clone_size: NA
v_call: TRBV7-9
j_call: TRBJ2-1
cdr3_aa: CASSPRPLGSDEQFF
cdr3_nt: TGTGCCAGCAGCCCCCGTCCCTTGGGGAGCGATGAGCAGTTCTTC

d_call: TRBD1
clone_size: NA
v_call: TRBV5-1
j_call: TRBJ2-3
cdr3_aa: CASSLAGGTGVGTDTQYF
cdr3_nt: TGCGCCAGCAGCTTGGCCGGGGGGACAGGGGTAGGCACAGATACGCAGTATTTT

d_call: TRBD1
clone_size: NA
v_call: TRBV12-3/TRBV12-4
j_call: TRBJ1-1
cdr3_aa: CASTPQWDRLNTEAFF
cdr3_nt: TGTGCCAGCACCCCCCAATGGGACAGATTGAACACTGAAGCTTTCTTT

d_call: TRBD1
clone_size: NA
v_call: TRBV29-1
j_call: TRBJ2-7
cdr3_aa: CSVADRGPYEQYF
cdr3_nt: TGCAGCGTCGCGGACAGGGGGCCCTACGAGCAGTACTTC